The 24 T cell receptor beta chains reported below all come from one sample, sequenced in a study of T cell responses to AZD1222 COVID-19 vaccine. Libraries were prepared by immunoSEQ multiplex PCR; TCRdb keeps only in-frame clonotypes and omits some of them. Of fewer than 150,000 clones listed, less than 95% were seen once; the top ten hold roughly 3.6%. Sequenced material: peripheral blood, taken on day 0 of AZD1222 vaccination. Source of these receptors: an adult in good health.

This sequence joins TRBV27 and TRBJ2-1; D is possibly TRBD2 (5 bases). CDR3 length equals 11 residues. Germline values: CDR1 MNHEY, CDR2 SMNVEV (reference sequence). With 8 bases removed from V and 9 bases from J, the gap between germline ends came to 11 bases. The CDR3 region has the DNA TGTGCCAGCCTGCTAGCAGGTGAGCAGTTCTTC. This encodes CASLLAGEQFF.

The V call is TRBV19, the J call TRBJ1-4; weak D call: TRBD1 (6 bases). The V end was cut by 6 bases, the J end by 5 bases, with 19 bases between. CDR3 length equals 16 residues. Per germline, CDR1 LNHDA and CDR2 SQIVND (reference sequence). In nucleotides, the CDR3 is TGTGCCAGTAGCTTCTTTCTGGACAGCGGAAATGAAAAACTGTTTTTT. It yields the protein CASSFFLDSGNEKLFF.

The CDR3 nucleotides are TGTGCCAGCAGCCACCTTTTACAGGGGATTCTGGACGAGCAGTACTTC. Translated, it gives CASSHLLQGILDEQYF. This rearrangement joins TRBV13 to TRBJ2-7; the match to TRBD1 covers 7 bases. This CDR3 has 16 amino acids. Germline assignment: CDR1 PRHDT and CDR2 FYEKMQ (reference sequence). With 5 bases clipped from V and 5 bases from J, the junction kept 15 bases outside the gene matches.

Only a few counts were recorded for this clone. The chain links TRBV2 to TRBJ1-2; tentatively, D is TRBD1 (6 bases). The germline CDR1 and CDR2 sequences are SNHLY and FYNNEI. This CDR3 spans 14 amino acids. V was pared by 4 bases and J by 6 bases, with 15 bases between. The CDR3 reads CASSGSYRADGYTF. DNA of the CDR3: TGTGCCAGCAGTGGCAGTTACAGGGCTGATGGCTACACCTTC.

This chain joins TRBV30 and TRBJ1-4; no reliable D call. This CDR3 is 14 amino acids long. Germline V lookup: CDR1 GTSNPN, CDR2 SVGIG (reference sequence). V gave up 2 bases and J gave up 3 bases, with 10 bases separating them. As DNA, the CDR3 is TGTGCCTGGAGTAAGGGTTTTGCTAATGAAAAACTGTTTTTT. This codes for CAWSKGFANEKLFF.

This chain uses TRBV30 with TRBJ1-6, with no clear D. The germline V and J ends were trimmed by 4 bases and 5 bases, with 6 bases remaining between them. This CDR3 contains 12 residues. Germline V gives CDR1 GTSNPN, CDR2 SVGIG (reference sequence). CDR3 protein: CAWTENNSPLHF. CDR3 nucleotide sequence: TGTGCCTGGACGGAGAATAATTCACCCCTCCACTTT.

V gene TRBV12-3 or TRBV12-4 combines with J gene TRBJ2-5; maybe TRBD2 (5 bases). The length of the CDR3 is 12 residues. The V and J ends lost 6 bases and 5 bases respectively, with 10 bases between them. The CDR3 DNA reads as TGTGCCAGCAGCCCTTCGGGGGAGACCCAGTACTTC. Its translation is CASSPSGETQYF.

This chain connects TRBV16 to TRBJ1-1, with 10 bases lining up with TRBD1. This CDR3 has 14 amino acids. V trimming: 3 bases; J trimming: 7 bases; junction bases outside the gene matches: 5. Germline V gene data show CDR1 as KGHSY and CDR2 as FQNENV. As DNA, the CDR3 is TGTGCCAGCAGCCATGGGACAGGGGAGGTTGAAGCTTTCTTT. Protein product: CASSHGTGEVEAFF.

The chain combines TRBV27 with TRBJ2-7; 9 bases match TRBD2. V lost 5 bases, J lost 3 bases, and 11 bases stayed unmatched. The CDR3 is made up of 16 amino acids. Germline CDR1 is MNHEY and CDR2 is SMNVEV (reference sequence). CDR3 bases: TGTGCCAGCAGTCCCCTAGGAAGCGGGGGGCTCTACGAGCAGTACTTC. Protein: CASSPLGSGGLYEQYF.

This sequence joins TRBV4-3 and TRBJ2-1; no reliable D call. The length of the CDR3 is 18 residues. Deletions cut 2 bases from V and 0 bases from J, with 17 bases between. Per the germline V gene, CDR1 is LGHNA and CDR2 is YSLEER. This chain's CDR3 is CASSQTPVYQGSYNEQFF. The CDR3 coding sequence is TGCGCCAGCAGCCAAACCCCTGTATACCAAGGCTCCTACAATGAGCAGTTCTTC.

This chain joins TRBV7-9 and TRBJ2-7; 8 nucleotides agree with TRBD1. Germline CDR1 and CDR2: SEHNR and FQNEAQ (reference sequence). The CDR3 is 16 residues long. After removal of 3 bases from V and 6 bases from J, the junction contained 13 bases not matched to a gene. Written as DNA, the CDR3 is TGTGCCAGCAGCTTTGGGTCCCAGGCCAGGGGGCTCGAGCAGTACTTC. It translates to CASSFGSQARGLEQYF.

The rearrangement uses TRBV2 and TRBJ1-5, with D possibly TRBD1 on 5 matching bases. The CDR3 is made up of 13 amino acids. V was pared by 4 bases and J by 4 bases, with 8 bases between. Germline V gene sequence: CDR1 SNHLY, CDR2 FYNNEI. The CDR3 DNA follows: TGTGCCAGCAGTGCAGGGACTAATCAGCCCCAGCATTTT. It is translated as CASSAGTNQPQHF.

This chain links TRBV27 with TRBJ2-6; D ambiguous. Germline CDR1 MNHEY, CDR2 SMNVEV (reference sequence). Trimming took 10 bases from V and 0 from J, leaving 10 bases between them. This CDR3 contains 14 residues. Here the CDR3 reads CATYTHSGANVLTF. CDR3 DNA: TGTGCCACCTACACTCACTCTGGGGCCAACGTCCTGACTTTC.

CDR3 DNA sequence: TGTGCCAGCAGTTACTCAATAGCGGGAGGGCGGGAGCAGTACTTC. Amino acid sequence: CASSYSIAGGREQYF. The chain employs TRBV6-5 and TRBJ2-7; 11 bases line up with TRBD2. With 0 bases clipped from V and 7 bases from J, the junction kept 5 bases outside the gene matches. Germline V gene data show CDR1 as MNHEY and CDR2 as SVGAGI. The CDR3 sequence is 15 residues long.

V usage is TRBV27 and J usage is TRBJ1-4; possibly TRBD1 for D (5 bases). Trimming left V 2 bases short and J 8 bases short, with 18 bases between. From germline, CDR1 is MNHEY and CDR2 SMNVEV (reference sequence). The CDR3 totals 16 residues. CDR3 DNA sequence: TGTGCCAGCAGTTTAATCCCAGGGACGTCAAAGGAAAAACTGTTTTTT. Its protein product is CASSLIPGTSKEKLFF.

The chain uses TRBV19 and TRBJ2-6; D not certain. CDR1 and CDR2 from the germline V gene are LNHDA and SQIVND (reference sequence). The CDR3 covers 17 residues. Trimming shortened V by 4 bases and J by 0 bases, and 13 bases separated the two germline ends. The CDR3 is CASSTRLTPSGANVLTF. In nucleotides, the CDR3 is TGTGCCAGTAGTACGAGACTTACCCCCTCTGGGGCCAACGTCCTGACTTTC.

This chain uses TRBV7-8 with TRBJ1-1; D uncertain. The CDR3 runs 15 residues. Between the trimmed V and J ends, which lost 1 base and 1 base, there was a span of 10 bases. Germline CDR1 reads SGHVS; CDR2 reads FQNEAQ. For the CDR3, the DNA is TGTGCCAGCAGCTTAGGGTCCGCCAGGAACACTGAAGCTTTCTTT. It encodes CASSLGSARNTEAFF.

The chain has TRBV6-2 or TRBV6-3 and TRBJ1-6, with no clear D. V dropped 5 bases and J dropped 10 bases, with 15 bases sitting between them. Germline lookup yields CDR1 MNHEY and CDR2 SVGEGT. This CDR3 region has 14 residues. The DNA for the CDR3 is TGTGCCAGCAGTCCCCGGACTGAGGGCTCACCCCTCCACTTT. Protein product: CASSPRTEGSPLHF.

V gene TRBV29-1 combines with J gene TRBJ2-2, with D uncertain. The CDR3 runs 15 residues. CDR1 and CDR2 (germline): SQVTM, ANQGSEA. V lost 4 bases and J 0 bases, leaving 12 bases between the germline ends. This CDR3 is CSVVGVDPNTGELFF. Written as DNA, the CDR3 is TGCAGCGTTGTTGGAGTGGACCCGAACACCGGGGAGCTGTTTTTT.

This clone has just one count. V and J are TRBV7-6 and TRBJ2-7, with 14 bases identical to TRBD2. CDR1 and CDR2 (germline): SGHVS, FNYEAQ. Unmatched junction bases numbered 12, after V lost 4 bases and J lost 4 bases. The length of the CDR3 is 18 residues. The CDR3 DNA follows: TGTGCCAGCAGCTCGCTACCGGGACTAGCGGGAGTAAGTTACGAGCAGTACTTC. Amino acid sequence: CASSSLPGLAGVSYEQYF.

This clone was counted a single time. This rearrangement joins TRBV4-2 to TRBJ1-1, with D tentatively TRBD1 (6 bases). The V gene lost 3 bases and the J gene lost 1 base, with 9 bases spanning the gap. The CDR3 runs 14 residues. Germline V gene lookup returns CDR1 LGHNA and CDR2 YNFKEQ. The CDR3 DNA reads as TGTGCCAGCAGCCACCGGGACAAGAACACTGAAGCTTTCTTT. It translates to CASSHRDKNTEAFF.

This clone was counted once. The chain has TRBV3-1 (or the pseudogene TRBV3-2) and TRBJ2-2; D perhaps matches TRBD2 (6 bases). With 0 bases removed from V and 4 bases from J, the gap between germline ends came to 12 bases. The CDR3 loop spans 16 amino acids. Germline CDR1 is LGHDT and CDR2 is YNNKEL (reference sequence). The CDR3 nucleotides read TGTGCCAGCAGCCAAGAATTTGGTAGCGGCACCGGGGAGCTGTTTTTT. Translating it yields CASSQEFGSGTGELFF.

In DNA form, the CDR3 reads TGTGCCAGCAGCTTTCAGGGGGCTGAGCAGTTCTTC. Protein sequence: CASSFQGAEQFF. This chain links TRBV7-6 with TRBJ2-1; 8 bases are shared with TRBD1. Germline trimming cut 3 bases from V and 9 bases from J; bases unmatched to any gene: 1. The CDR3 contains 12 residues. Germline V CDR1 and CDR2: SGHVS, FNYEAQ.

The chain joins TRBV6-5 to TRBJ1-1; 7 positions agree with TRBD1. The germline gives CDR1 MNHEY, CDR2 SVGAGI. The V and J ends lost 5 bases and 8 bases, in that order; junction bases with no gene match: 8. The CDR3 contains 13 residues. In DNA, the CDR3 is TGTGCCAGCAGTCGACCAGGGGGAATCGAAGCTTTCTTT. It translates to CASSRPGGIEAFF.